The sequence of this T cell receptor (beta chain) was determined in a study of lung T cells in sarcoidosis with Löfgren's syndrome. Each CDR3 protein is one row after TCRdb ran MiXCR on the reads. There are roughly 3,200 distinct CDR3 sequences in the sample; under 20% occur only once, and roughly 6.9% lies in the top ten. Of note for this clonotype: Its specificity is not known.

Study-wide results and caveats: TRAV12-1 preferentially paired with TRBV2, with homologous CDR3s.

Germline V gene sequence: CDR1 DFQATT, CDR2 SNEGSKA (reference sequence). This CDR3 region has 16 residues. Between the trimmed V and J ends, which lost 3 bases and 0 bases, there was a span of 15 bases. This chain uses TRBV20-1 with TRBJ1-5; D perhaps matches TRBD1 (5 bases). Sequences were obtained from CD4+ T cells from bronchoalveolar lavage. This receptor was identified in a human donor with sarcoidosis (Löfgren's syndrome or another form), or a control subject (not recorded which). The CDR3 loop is CSASPGTVNSNQPQHF. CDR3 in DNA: TGCAGTGCTAGCCCGGGGACGGTGAATAGCAATCAGCCCCAGCATTTT.